A single sample gave rise to the 2 T cell receptor beta chains below, sequenced in a study of shared clonotypes between healthy human individuals. TCRdb's table, derived via immunoSEQ multiplex PCR, lists solely in-frame clones and lacks some. Among hundreds of thousands of clones listed, about 96% were seen once. It was CD45RO-negative cells, positively selected for CCR7, that made up naive CD8 cells, with terminally differentiated effector memory CD45RA+ cells excluded. Sequences were obtained from naive CD8+ T cells sorted from blood. Receptors were obtained from a woman in her 30s in good health.

The chain joins TRBV6-1 to TRBJ2-7; D not resolved. In germline, CDR1 is MNHNS, CDR2 SASEGT. The ends were cut back, 1 base at V and 1 base at J, with 5 bases in the middle. CDR3 length: 13 amino acids. DNA of the CDR3: TGTGCCAGCAGTGAAGGGACGTCCTACGAGCAGTACTTC. Translated: CASSEGTSYEQYF.

This rearrangement joins TRBV27 to TRBJ2-2; D is uncertain. The CDR3 runs 14 residues. Per germline, CDR1 MNHEY and CDR2 SMNVEV (reference sequence). V lost 5 bases and J 3 bases, leaving 10 bases between the germline ends. CDR3 sequence: CASSPRQDTGELFF. In DNA, the CDR3 is TGTGCCAGCAGTCCAAGACAAGACACCGGGGAGCTGTTTTTT.